This T cell receptor (beta chain) was obtained from a study of blood T cells in healthy people across ages. Next came a second PCR, run for about 6 to 11 cycles, which used a sample-barcoded 5' primer along with a J-beta primer mix. TCRdb reprocessed the 5' RACE reads with MiXCR, giving one entry per CDR3 protein. Of 1.5 million or so distinct CDR3 sequences in the sample, roughly two fifths were seen once. Study-level findings and limits: Both naive CD4+ cell counts and diversity were greater in long-lived donors than in aged donors. Older age coincided with a roughly linear decline in TCR beta diversity per million T cells.

This clonotype has only a few counts. What it recognizes is unknown. This receptor was identified in a woman under 30 in good health. Input material: blood.

The CDR3 DNA is TGTGCCAGCAGCGCCTCCGTTAATCAGCCCCAGCATTTT. Protein: CASSASVNQPQHF. The rearrangement uses TRBV7-2 and TRBJ1-5; D gene unclear. The germline V and J ends were trimmed by 5 bases and 4 bases, with 9 bases remaining between them. This CDR3 spans 13 amino acids. Germline CDR1 and CDR2: SGHTA and FQGNSA.